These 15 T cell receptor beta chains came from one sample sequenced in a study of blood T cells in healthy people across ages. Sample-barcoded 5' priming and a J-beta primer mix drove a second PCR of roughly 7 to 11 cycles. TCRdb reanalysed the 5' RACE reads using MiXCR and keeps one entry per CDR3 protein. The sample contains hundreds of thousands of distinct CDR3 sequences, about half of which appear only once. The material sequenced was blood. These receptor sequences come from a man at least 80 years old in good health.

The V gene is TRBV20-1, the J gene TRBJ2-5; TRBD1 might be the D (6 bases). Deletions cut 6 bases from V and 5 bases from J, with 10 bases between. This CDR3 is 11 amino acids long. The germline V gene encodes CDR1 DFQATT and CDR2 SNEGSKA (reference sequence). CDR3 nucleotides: TGCAGTGCCCAGGGGCGCGAGACCCAGTACTTC. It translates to CSAQGRETQYF.

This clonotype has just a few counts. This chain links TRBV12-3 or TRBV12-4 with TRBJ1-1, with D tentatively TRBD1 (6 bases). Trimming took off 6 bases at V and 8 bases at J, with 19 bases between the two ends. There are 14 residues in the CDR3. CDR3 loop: CASRGGGRVSEAFF. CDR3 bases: TGTGCCAGCAGGGGCGGGGGGCGCGTTTCGGAAGCTTTCTTT.

The CDR3 is CASSPRSPRTGAMNTEAFF. Here the CDR3 DNA reads TGTGCCAGCAGCCCCCGAAGCCCTCGGACAGGGGCAATGAACACTGAAGCTTTCTTT. This sequence joins TRBV7-9 and TRBJ1-1; 9 nucleotides agree with TRBD1. V lost 5 bases to trimming and J lost 0 bases; unmatched junction nucleotides: 16. In germline, CDR1 is SEHNR, CDR2 FQNEAQ (reference sequence). CDR3 length: 19 residues. Variable domain in full (rest from reference TRBV7-9 and TRBJ1-1): DTGVSQNPRHKITKRGQNVTFRCDPISEHNRLYWYRQTLGQGPEFLTYFQNEAQLEKSRLLSDRFSAERPKGSFSTLEIQRTEQGDSAMYLCASSPRSPRTGAMNTEAFFGQGTRLTVV.

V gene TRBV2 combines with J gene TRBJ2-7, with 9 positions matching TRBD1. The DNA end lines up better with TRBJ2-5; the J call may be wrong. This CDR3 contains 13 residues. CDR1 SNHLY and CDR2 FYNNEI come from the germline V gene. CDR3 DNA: TGTGCCAGCAGTGGCGACAGGGGGGAGACCCAGTACTTC. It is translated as CASSGDRGETQYF.

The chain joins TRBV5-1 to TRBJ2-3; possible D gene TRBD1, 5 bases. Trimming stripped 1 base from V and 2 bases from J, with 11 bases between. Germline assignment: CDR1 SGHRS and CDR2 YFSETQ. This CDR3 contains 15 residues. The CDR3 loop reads CASSLYPGITDTQYF. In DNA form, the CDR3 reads TGCGCCAGCAGCTTGTACCCAGGGATCACAGATACGCAGTATTTT. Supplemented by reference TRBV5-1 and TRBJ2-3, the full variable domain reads KAGVTQTPRYLIKTRGQQVTLSCSPISGHRSVSWYQQTPGQGLQFLFEYFSETQRNKGNFPGRFSGRQFSNSRSEMNVSTLELGDSALYLCASSLYPGITDTQYFGPGTRLTVL.

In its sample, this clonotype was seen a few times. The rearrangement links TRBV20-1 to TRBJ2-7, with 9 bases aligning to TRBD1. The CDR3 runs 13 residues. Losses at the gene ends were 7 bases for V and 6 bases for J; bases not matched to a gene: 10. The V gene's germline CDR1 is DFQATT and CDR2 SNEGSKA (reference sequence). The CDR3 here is CSVNRGQVSEQYF. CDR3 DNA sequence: TGCAGTGTTAACAGGGGGCAGGTATCCGAGCAGTACTTC.

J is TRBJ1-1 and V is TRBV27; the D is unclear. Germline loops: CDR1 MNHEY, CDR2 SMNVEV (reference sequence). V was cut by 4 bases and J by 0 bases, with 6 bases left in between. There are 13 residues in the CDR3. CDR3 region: CASSYVMNTEAFF. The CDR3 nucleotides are TGTGCCAGCAGTTATGTTATGAACACTGAAGCTTTCTTT.

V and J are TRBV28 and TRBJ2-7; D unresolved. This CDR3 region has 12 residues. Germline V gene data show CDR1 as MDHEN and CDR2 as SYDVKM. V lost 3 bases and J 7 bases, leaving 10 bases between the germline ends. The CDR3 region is CASSLYAREQYF. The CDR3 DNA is TGTGCCAGCAGTTTGTATGCGCGGGAGCAGTACTTC.

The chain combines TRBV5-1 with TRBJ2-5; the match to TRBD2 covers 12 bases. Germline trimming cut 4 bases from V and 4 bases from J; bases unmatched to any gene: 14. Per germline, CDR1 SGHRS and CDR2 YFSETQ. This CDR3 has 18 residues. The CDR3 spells CASSNLPPSGGARETQYF. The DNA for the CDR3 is TGCGCCAGCAGCAACCTGCCCCCTAGCGGGGGGGCGAGAGAGACCCAGTACTTC.

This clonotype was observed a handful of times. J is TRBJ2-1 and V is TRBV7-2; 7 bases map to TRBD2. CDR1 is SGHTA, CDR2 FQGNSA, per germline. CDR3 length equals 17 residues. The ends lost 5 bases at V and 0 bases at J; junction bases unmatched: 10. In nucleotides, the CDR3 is TGTGCCAGCAGCAAAGCGATAGCGGGCAACTCCTACAATGAGCAGTTCTTC. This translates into CASSKAIAGNSYNEQFF.

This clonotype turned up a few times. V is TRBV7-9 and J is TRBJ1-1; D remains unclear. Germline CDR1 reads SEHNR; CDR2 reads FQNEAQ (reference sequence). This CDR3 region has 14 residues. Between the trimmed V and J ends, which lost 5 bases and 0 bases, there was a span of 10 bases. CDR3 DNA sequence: TGTGCCAGCAGCCCGACGAATTTGAACACTGAAGCTTTCTTT. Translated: CASSPTNLNTEAFF.

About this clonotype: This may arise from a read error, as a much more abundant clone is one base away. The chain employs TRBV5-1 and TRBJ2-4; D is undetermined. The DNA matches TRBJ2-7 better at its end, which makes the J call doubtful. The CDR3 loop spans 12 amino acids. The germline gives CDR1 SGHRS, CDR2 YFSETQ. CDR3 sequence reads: CASSLQPHEQYF. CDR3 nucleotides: TGCGCCAGCAGCTTGCAGCCGCACGAGCAGTACTTC.

This CDR3 reads CASSQLNRLNGYTF. DNA for the CDR3: TGTGCCAGCAGCCAATTGAACAGGCTGAATGGCTACACCTTC. The rearrangement joins TRBV3-1 to TRBJ1-2, with a weak D call TRBD1 (5 bases). This CDR3 is built from 14 residues. In germline, CDR1 is LGHDT, CDR2 YNNKEL (reference sequence). V gave up 2 bases and J gave up 6 bases, with 13 bases separating them. The variable domain in full, with the rest retrieved from reference TRBV3-1 and TRBJ1-2, is DTAVSQTPKYLVTQMGNDKSIKCEQNLGHDTMYWYKQDSKKFLKIMFSYNNKELIINETVPNRFSPKSPDKAHLNLHINSLELGDSAVYFCASSQLNRLNGYTFGSGTRLTVV.

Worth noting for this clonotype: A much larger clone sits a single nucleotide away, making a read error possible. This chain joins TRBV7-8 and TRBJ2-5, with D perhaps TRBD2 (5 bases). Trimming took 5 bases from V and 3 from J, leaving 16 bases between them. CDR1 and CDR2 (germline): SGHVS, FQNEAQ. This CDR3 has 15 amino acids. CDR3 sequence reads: CASSLRLTGKETQYF. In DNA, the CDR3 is TGTGCCAGCAGCCTTAGACTAACGGGAAAAGAGACCCAGTACTTC. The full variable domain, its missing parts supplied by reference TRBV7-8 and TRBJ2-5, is GAGVSQSPRYKVAKRGQDVALRCDPISGHVSLFWYQQALGQGPEFLTYFQNEAQLDKSGLPSDRFFAERPEGSVSTLKIQRTQQEDSAVYLCASSLRLTGKETQYFGPGTRLLVL.

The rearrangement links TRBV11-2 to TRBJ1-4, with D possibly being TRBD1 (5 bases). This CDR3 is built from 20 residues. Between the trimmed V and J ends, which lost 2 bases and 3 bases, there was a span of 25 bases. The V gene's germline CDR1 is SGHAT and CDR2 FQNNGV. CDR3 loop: CASSLSLGSILGGANEKLFF. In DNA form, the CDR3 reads TGTGCCAGCAGCTTATCTTTGGGCTCAATCCTCGGGGGTGCTAATGAAAAACTGTTTTTT.